The clone carrying this T cell receptor beta chain was detected many times. The data originate from a study of spatial heterogeneity in lung cancer. Across the study: Detected sequences consistently included more beta-chain ones than alpha-chain ones. On average, each unique TCR and UMI combination appeared more than ten times in raw reads.

V dropped 2 bases and J dropped 3; count of bases not matched to a gene: 8. Looked up from germline, CDR1 is MNHEY and CDR2 is SMNVEV (reference sequence). The CDR3 spans 17 residues. Each CDR3 protein is one row after TCRdb ran MiXCR on the 5' RACE reads. Here the sample spans more than 6,000 distinct CDR3 sequences, about 8.8% being singletons. Documented time point: sample taken at primary tumor resection. Extraction of whole RNA from tumor, nontumor lung or frozen PBMC preceded unsorted sequencing. The material sequenced was normal lung tissue next to the tumor, taken at surgery. This sequence was found in a male donor with early-stage non-small cell lung cancer. This chain connects TRBV27 to TRBJ2-3, with 10 bases aligning to TRBD2. The CDR3 sequence is CASSLLPSGGGTDTQYF. The DNA of the CDR3 is TGTGCCAGCAGTTTACTCCCTAGCGGGGGCGGGACAGATACGCAGTATTTT.